This TCR beta chain was captured in a study of T cells in Graves' hyperthyroidism and ophthalmopathy. The germline gives CDR1 SGHAT, CDR2 FQNNGV. The CDR3 extends over 15 amino acids. The trim removed 5 bases at V and 15 bases at J, leaving 14 bases unmatched. Each patient was aged 18 to 65 and had newly diagnosed hyperthyroidism of under 2 months' duration. Diagnoses rested on clinical symptoms, serum thyroxine and TRAb, thyroid ultrasound and orbital computed tomography. RNA transcripts were the template for amplifying TCR beta CDR3 regions. HTBI primers were the set used in a first-round RT-PCR of the TCR CDR3. MiXCR, run by TCRdb on the multiplex PCR reads, gives a single entry per CDR3 protein. The table shows a few hundred thousand distinct CDR3 sequences, with roughly 14% occurring only once.

The V and J genes are TRBV11-2 and TRBJ2-1; 12 bases agree with TRBD1. Sequencing was performed on blood. The clonotype was recovered from a woman between 25 and 40 years old with Graves' hyperthyroidism. The CDR3 nucleotides are TGTGCCAGCAGCCCTCGCGGGACAGGGGGCTATAGGCTGTTCTTC. This gives the protein CASSPRGTGGYRLFF.